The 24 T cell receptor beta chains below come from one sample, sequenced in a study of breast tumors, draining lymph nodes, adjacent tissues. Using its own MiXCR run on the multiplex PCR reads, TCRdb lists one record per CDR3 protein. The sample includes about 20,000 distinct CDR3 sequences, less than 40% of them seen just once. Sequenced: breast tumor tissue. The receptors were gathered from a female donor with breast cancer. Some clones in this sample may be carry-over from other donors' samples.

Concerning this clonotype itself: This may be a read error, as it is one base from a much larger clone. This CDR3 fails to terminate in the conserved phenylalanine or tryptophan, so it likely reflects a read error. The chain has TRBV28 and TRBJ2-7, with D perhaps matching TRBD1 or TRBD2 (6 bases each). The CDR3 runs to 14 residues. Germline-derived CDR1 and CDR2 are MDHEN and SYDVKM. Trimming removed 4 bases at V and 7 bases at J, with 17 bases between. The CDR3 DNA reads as TGTGCCAGCAGTTACCCCGGGACTCAGGGGGAGCAGTACCTC. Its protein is CASSYPGTQGEQYL.

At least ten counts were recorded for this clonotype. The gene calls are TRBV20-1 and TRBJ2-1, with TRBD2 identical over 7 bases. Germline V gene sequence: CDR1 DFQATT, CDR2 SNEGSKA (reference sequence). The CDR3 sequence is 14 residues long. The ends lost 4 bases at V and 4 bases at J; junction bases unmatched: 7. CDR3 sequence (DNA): TGCAGTGCTAAAAAGGCTAGCGGTTACAATGAGCAGTTCTTC. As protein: CSAKKASGYNEQFF.

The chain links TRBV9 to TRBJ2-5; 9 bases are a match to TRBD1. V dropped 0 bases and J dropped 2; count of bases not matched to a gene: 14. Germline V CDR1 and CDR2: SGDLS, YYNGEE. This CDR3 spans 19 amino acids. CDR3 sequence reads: CASSVEPLPGQGPQETQYF. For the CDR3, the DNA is TGTGCCAGCAGCGTAGAACCGTTACCCGGACAGGGGCCACAAGAGACCCAGTACTTC.

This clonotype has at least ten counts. CDR3 in DNA: TGCAGCGTTGGCAGTTCGGGGAGCGGGACGGACGAGCAGTACTTC. It yields the protein CSVGSSGSGTDEQYF. The chain combines TRBV29-1 with TRBJ2-7; 7 bases map to TRBD2. Trimming took 4 bases from V and 5 from J; bases not matched to a gene: 14. The CDR3 loop spans 15 amino acids. Germline CDR1 SQVTM, CDR2 ANQGSEA.

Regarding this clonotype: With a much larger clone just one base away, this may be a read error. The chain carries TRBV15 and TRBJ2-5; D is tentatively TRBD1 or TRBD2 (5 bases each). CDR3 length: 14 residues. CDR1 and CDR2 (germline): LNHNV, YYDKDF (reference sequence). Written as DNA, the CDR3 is TGTACCACTGGGACGGATGTGTACCAAGAGGCCCAGTACTTC. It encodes CTTGTDVYQEAQYF.

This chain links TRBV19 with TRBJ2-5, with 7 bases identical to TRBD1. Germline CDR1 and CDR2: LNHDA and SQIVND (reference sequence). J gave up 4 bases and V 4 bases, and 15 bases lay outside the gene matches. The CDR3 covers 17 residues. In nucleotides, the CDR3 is TGTGCCAGTAGTACTAGGGGGCGTGTTGTAATGCGAGAGACCCAGTACTTC. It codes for CASSTRGRVVMRETQYF.

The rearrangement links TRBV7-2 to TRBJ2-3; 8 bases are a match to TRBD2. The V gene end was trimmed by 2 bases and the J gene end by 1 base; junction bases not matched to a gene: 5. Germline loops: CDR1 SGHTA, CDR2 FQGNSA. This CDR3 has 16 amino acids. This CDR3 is CASSLKVGRGTDTQYF. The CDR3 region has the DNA TGTGCCAGCAGCTTAAAGGTCGGGAGGGGCACAGATACGCAGTATTTT.

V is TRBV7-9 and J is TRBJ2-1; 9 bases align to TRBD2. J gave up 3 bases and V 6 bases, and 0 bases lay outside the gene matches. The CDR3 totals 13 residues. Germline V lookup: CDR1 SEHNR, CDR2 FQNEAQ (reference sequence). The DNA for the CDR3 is TGTGCCAGCAGAGCGGGGGGCTACAATGAGCAGTTCTTC. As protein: CASRAGGYNEQFF.

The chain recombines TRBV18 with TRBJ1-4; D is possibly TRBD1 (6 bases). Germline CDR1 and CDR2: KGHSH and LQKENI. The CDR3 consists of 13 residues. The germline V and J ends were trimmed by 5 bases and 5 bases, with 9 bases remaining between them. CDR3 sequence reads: CASSGGQNEKLFF. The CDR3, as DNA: TGTGCCAGCTCAGGAGGACAGAATGAAAAACTGTTTTTT.

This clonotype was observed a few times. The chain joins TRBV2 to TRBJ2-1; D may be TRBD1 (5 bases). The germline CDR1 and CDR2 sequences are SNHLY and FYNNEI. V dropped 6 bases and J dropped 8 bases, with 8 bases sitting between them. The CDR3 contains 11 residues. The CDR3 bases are TGTGCCAGCAGCCAGACAGATGAGCAGTTCTTC. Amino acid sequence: CASSQTDEQFF.

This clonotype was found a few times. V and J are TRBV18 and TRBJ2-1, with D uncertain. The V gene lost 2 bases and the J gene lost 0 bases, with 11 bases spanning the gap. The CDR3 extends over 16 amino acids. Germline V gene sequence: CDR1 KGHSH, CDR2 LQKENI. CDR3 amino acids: CASSPKLLSSYNEQFF. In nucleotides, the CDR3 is TGTGCCAGCTCACCAAAGCTATTGAGCTCCTACAATGAGCAGTTCTTC.

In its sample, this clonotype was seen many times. Written as DNA, the CDR3 is TGTGCCAGCAGAGACCGGGACGGCTTCTACGAGCAGTACTTC. It translates to CASRDRDGFYEQYF. The chain uses TRBV6-2 or TRBV6-3 and TRBJ2-7, with D possibly being TRBD1 or TRBD2 (5 bases each). Looked up from germline, CDR1 is MNHEY and CDR2 is SVGEGT. V was cut by 6 bases and J by 3 bases, with 15 bases left in between. The CDR3 runs to 14 residues.

The CDR3 DNA sequence: TGTGCCAGCAGCCAGAGGCTGGGGAAACAGGGGGCCTACGAGCAGTACTTC. Residues: CASSQRLGKQGAYEQYF. The chain couples TRBV5-6 to TRBJ2-7, with 8 bases identical to TRBD1. The length of the CDR3 is 17 residues. V was pared by 4 bases and J by 2 bases, with 14 bases of the junction left unmatched. CDR1 is SGHDT, CDR2 YYEEEE, per germline.

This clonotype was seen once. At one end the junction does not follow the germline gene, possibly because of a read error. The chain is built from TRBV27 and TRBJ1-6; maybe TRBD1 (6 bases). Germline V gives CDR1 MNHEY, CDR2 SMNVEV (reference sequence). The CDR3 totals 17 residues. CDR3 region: CAGSLGAQWLPNSLLHF. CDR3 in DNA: TGTGCCGGCAGTTTGGGGGCTCAGTGGCTTCCTAATTCACTCCTCCACTTT.

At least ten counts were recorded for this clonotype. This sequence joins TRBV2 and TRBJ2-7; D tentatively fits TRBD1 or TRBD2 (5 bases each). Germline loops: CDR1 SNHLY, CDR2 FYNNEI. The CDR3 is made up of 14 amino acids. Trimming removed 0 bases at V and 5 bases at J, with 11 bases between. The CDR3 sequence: CASSEAGGRDEQYF. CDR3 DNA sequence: TGTGCCAGCAGTGAAGCTGGGGGTAGGGACGAGCAGTACTTC.

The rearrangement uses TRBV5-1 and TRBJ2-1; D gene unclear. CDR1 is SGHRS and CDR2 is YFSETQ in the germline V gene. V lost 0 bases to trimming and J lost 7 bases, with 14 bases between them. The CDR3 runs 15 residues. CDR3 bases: TGCGCCAGCAGCTTGGGTGATAGGGATGGGAATGAGCAGTTCTTC. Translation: CASSLGDRDGNEQFF.

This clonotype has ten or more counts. The CDR3 coding sequence is TGTGCCAGCAGCTTGGTGTTGGGACAGCAAGAGACCCAGTACTTC. Residues: CASSLVLGQQETQYF. The gene calls are TRBV5-6 and TRBJ2-5, with 7 bases identical to TRBD1. This CDR3 spans 15 amino acids. With 0 bases clipped from V and 2 bases from J, the junction kept 4 bases outside the gene matches. Germline CDR1 and CDR2: SGHDT and YYEEEE.

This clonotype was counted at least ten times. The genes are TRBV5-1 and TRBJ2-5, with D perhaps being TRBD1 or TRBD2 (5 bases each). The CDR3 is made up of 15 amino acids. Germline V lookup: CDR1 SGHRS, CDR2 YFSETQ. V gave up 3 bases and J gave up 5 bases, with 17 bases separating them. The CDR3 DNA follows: TGCGCCAGCAGCTCGGGACCGGGCCTCCTGGAGACCCAGTACTTC. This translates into CASSSGPGLLETQYF.

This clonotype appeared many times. CDR3 sequence (DNA): TGTGCCATCACCTCAGCGGACTATTCTCCTCCCTACGAGCAGTACTTC. Protein sequence: CAITSADYSPPYEQYF. The chain recombines TRBV10-3 with TRBJ2-7, with D maybe TRBD2 (6 bases). This CDR3 spans 16 amino acids. CDR1 is ENHRY, CDR2 SYGVKD, per germline. V was trimmed by 7 bases and J by 2 bases, leaving 21 bases between them.

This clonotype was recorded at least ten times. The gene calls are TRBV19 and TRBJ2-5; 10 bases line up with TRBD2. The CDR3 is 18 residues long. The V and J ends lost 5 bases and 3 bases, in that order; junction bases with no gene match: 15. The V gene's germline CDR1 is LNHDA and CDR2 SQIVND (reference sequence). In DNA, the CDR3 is TGTGCCAGTAGTTTGCGGGGGCCCCAGCGGGAGGGGAAAGAGACCCAGTACTTC. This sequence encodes CASSLRGPQREGKETQYF.

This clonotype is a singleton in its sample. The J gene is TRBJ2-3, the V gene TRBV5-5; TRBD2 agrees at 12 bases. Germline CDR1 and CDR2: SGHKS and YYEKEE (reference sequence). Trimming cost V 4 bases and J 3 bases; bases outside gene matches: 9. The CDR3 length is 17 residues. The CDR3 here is CASSPRTSGIGTDTQYF. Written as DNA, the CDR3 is TGTGCCAGCAGCCCCAGGACTAGCGGGATCGGTACAGATACGCAGTATTTT.

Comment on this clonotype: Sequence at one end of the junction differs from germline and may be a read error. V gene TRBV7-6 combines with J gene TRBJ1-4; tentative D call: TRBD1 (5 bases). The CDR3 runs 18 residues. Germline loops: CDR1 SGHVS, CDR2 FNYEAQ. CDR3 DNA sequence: TGTGCCAGCAGCTTAGGGACAACAGCGTTTGCAACTAATGAAAAACTGTCTTTT. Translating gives CASSLGTTAFATNEKLSF. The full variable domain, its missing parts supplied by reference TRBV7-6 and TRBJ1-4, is GAGVSQSPRYKVTKRGQDVALRCDPISGHVSLYWYRQALGQGPEFLTYFNYEAQQDKSGLPNDRFSAERPEGSISTLTIQRTEQRDSAMYRCASSLGTTAFATNEKLSFGSGTQLSVL.

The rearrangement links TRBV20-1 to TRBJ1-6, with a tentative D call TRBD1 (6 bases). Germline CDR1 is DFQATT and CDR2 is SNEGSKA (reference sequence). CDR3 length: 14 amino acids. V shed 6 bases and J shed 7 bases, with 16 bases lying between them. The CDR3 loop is CSANEGGQNSPLHF. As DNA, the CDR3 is TGCAGTGCCAACGAGGGGGGCCAGAATTCACCCCTCCACTTT.

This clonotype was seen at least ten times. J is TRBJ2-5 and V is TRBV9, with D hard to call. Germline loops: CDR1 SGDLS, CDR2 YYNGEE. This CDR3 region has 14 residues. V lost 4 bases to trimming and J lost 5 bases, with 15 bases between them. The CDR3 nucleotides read TGTGCCAGCAGCATCAGGCCCGTCGGGGAGACCCAGTACTTC. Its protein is CASSIRPVGETQYF.